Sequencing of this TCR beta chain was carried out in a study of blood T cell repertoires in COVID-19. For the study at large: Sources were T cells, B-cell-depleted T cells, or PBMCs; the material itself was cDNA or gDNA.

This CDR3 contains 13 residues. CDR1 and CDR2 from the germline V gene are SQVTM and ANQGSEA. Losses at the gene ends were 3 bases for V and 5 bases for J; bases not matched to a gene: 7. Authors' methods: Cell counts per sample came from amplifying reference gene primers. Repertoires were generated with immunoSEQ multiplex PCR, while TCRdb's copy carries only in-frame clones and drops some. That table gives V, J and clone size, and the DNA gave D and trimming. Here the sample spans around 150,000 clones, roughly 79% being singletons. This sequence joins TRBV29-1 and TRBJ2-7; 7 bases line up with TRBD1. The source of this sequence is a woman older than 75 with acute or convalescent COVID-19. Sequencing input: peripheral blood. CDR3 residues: CSVDRDSSNEQYF. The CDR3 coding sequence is TGCAGCGTTGACAGGGACAGTTCCAACGAGCAGTACTTC.